This T cell receptor beta chain was identified in a study of shared clonotypes between healthy human individuals. Background on the study: For every donor, three CD4 naive, three CD4 memory, two CD8 naive and one CD8 memory plates were used.

Only CD45RO-negative cells positively selected for CCR7 counted as naive CD8 cells, so terminally differentiated effector memory CD45RA+ cells were excluded. Nashville, Tennessee was home to all donors, who were Caucasian adults. The length of the CDR3 is 16 residues. Trimming cost V 3 bases and J 0 bases, with 15 bases left between them. Germline CDR1 and CDR2: LNHDA and SQIVND (reference sequence). The method was immunoSEQ multiplex PCR; TCRdb's version includes in-frame clones alone and lacks a portion of them. The sample contains some 2.1 million clones, about 95% of which appear only once. Sequencing input: naive CD8+ T cells sorted from blood. This receptor was taken from a man between 18 and 29 years old in good health. The J gene is TRBJ2-7, the V gene TRBV19, with D maybe TRBD2 (5 bases). As DNA, the CDR3 is TGTGCCAGTAGTATGGACCCGGGATTGGGCTCCTACGAGCAGTACTTC. Translated: CASSMDPGLGSYEQYF.